Listed below are T cell receptor beta chains from one sample, sequenced in a study of T cell changes during pregnancy in multiple sclerosis. TCRdb's table, derived via immunoSEQ multiplex PCR, lists solely in-frame clones and lacks some. The sample shows about 76,000 clones, 93% of them seen only once. The material was peripheral blood, obtained in the second trimester of pregnancy. Source of these receptors: a female donor with multiple sclerosis, enrolled in a pregnancy study. Both conserved end residues are part of each CDR3. The D gene is left open where the match is weak. Clone size, where shown, is once, few, many, or a class for clones that have expanded.

TGTGCCAGCAGCGGATCCGGGACAGGGTTATTAGATGGTACCGTGGGTGGCTACACCTTC | CASSGSGTGLLDGTVGGYTF | TRBJ1-2 | . | TRBD1 | TRBV9
TGTGCCAGCAGTGCGACAGGGGGGACGGGAAACACCATATATTTT | CASSATGGTGNTIYF | TRBJ1-3 | . | TRBD1 | TRBV6-6
TGTGCCAGCTCCTCCTTCCGGGGAAATGAGCAGTTCTTC | CASSSFRGNEQFF | TRBJ2-1 | . | . | TRBV18
TGTGCCAGCAGCTTAGCGGTCTTTAGCCCTGACGTCACCTACGAGCAGTACTTC | CASSLAVFSPDVTYEQYF | TRBJ2-7 | once | . | TRBV7-8
TGTGCCATCAGTGTTGGCGACTACCCATACACCGGGGAGCTGTTTTTT | CAISVGDYPYTGELFF | TRBJ2-2 | . | . | TRBV10-3
TGTGCCAGCCGAGCGTGGGTGGAAGATGAGCAGTTCTTC | CASRAWVEDEQFF | TRBJ2-1 | . | . | TRBV7-6
TGTGCCAGCAGCTTCCCTAGGGTTACTAGAAACGAGCAGTTCTTC | CASSFPRVTRNEQFF | TRBJ2-1 | . | . | TRBV7-2
TGTGCCAGCAGTTTGGACAGGGGCCGTACTGAAGCTTTCTTT | CASSLDRGRTEAFF | TRBJ1-1 | . | TRBD1 | TRBV27
TGTGCCAGCAGCCCCGGTCTGGACTCCCCGGTGGCGGCGCAGTATTTT | CASSPGLDSPVAAQYF | TRBJ2-3 | . | . | TRBV5-4
TGTGCCAGCAGTTTCTGGGGACAGATGAACACTGAAGCTTTCTTT | CASSFWGQMNTEAFF | TRBJ1-1 | . | TRBD1 | TRBV7-9
TGCGCCAGCAGTCAGGGGCAGGGGATTCACTACGAGCAGTACTTC | CASSQGQGIHYEQYF | TRBJ2-7 | . | . | TRBV23-1
TGTGCCAGCAGCTTCGGCGGGGCTTACAATGAGCAGTTCTTC | CASSFGGAYNEQFF | TRBJ2-1 | . | . | TRBV7-2
TGTGCCAGCTCACCGGGGTCAGAAGGGGGCCTTAAGTCCCAGCATTTT | CASSPGSEGGLKSQHF | TRBJ1-5 | . | TRBD1 | TRBV18
TGTGCCAGTAAGGGGAAGGACAGGGGAAACTATGGCTACACCTTC | CASKGKDRGNYGYTF | TRBJ1-2 | . | TRBD1 | TRBV19
TGTGCCAGCAGTGTTCGCTTGACAGGGGGAAACTCTGGAAACACCATATATTTT | CASSVRLTGGNSGNTIYF | TRBJ1-3 | once | TRBD1 | TRBV2
TGTGCCAGTAGTCCGCGGGGAGAACGATTGATTCAGCCCCAGCATTTT | CASSPRGERLIQPQHF | TRBJ1-5 | . | . | TRBV19
TGTGCCAGCAGCCCCGGAGGCATGAACACTGAAGCTTTCTTT | CASSPGGMNTEAFF | TRBJ1-1 | . | . | TRBV9
TGTGCCAGCAGCCCAGGGAAGGGTTATGGCTACACCTTC | CASSPGKGYGYTF | TRBJ1-2 | . | . | TRBV9
TGTGCCAGCAGTCAAATTGGGCCCGCGGGAGACGAGCAGTACTTC | CASSQIGPAGDEQYF | TRBJ2-7 | . | TRBD2 | TRBV5-5
TGTGCCAGCAGCGTAGATTCCTCTGGGACAGGGGTATTGTATGGCTACACCTTC | CASSVDSSGTGVLYGYTF | TRBJ1-2 | . | TRBD1 | TRBV9
TGCGCCAGCAGCTTGGCCCTACTTCAAAGACAGGGCGATAATGAGCAGTTCTTC | CASSLALLQRQGDNEQFF | TRBJ2-1 | . | TRBD1 | TRBV5-1
TGTGCCAGCAGCCCGAGGGTGAACACTGAAGCTTTCTTT | CASSPRVNTEAFF | TRBJ1-1 | . | . | TRBV9
TGTGCCAGCAGTTACCCGGGGAGTCTTCACACCGGGGAGCTGTTTTTT | CASSYPGSLHTGELFF | TRBJ2-2 | . | . | TRBV6-5
TGTGCCAGCAGTGAAATCGACGAGCAGTACTTC | CASSEIDEQYF | TRBJ2-7 | . | . | TRBV6-1
TGTGCCAGCAGCTCCGCACAGGGGGCCTACAATGAGCAGTTCTTC | CASSSAQGAYNEQFF | TRBJ2-1 | . | TRBD1 | TRBV11-3
TGTGCCACCGCGACAGTTACCTACGAGCAGTACTTC | CATATVTYEQYF | TRBJ2-7 | once | . | TRBV6-5
TGTGCCAGCAGCCGGCGGGACGCCCACCAAGAGACCCAGTACTTC | CASSRRDAHQETQYF | TRBJ2-5 | . | . | TRBV5-6
TGTGCCTGGAGTCAGGACAGGTACTACGAGCAGTACTTC | CAWSQDRYYEQYF | TRBJ2-7 | few | TRBD1 | TRBV30
TGTGCCAGCAGAACAGGATTCACTGAAGCTTTCTTT | CASRTGFTEAFF | TRBJ1-1 | . | . | TRBV2
TGTGCCTCCCGCCTTTTAGCGGGGGAGGAGACCCAGTACTTC | CASRLLAGEETQYF | TRBJ2-5 | . | TRBD2 | TRBV19
TGTGCCAGGGGAGCACAGGGGGACGGTGAGCAGTTCTTC | CARGAQGDGEQFF | TRBJ2-1 | . | TRBD1 | TRBV19
TGTGCCAGCAGCCCGGAAAGGACAGGGTATAGCAATCAGCCCCAGCATTTT | CASSPERTGYSNQPQHF | TRBJ1-5 | . | TRBD1 | TRBV7-9
TGTGCCAGCAGCCTCACGAGTGAGTCTGAAGCTTTCTTT | CASSLTSESEAFF | TRBJ1-1 | . | . | TRBV7-9
TGTGCCAGCAGCAACCGCGGGGCGGGGGGAAGGTGGTACGAGCAGTACTTC | CASSNRGAGGRWYEQYF | TRBJ2-7 | once | TRBD2 | TRBV5-6
TGCAGCGCCAGGGACAAGAATCAGCCCCAGCATTTT | CSARDKNQPQHF | TRBJ1-5 | . | . | TRBV29-1
TGTGCCAGCTCACCACCGCCCAGCGGGGGGCCCAAATTCACAGATACGCAGTATTTT | CASSPPPSGGPKFTDTQYF | TRBJ2-3 | once | TRBD2 | TRBV18
TGCGCCAGCAGCCTTGGTCAAGGAGGTACTGAAGCTTTCTTT | CASSLGQGGTEAFF | TRBJ1-1 | . | . | TRBV5-1
TGTGCCAGCAGTTACGAATCAGGGGGCTGGGAGCAGTTCTTC | CASSYESGGWEQFF | TRBJ2-1 | . | TRBD1 | TRBV6-5
TGTGCCAGCAGCGGGACAGGGGCAATCGAGACCCAGTACTTC | CASSGTGAIETQYF | TRBJ2-5 | . | TRBD1 | TRBV5-4
TGTGCCAGCAGCGCCGGACAGAGCAATCAGCCCCAGCATTTT | CASSAGQSNQPQHF | TRBJ1-5 | . | . | TRBV13
TGTGCCAGCAGTTCCGGGACTAGCGGGCGCGAGCAGTACTTC | CASSSGTSGREQYF | TRBJ2-7 | . | TRBD2 | TRBV27
TGTGCCAGAAGCTTGAGGCAGGCCCTTTATAGGGATACGCAGTATTTT | CARSLRQALYRDTQYF | TRBJ2-3 | . | . | TRBV5-3